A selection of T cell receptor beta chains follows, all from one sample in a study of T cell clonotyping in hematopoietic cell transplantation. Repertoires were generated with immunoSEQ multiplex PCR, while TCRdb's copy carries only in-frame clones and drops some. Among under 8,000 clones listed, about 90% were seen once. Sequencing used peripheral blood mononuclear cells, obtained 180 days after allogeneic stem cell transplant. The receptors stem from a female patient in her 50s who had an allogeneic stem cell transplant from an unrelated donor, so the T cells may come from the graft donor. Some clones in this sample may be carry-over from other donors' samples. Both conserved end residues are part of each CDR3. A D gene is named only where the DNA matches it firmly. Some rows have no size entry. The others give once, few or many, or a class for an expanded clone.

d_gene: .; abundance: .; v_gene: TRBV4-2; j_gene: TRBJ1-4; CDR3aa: CASSQLGEKLFF; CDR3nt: TGTGCCAGCAGCCAACTCGGTGAAAAACTGTTTTTT
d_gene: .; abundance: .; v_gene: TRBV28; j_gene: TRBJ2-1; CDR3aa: CASSLGYNEQFF; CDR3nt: TGTGCCAGCAGTTTAGGGTACAATGAGCAGTTCTTC
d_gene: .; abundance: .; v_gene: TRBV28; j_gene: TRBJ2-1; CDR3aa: CASSLVERVGSYNEQFF; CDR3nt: TGTGCCAGCAGTTTAGTCGAGAGGGTCGGCTCCTACAATGAGCAGTTCTTC
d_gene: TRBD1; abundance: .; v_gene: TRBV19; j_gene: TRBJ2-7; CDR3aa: CASKGGQGVTYEQYF; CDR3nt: TGTGCCAGTAAGGGGGGACAGGGAGTCACCTACGAGCAGTACTTC
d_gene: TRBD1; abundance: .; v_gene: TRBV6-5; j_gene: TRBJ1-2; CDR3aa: CASSYSGTVGKDGYTF; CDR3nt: TGTGCCAGCAGTTACTCCGGGACAGTAGGAAAGGATGGCTACACCTTC
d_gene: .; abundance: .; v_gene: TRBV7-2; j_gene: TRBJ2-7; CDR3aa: CASSFTYEQYF; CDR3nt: TGTGCCAGCAGCTTCACCTACGAGCAGTACTTC
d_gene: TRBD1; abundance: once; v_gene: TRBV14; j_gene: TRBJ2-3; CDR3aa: CASSAGTASTDTQYF; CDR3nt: TGTGCCAGCAGCGCTGGGACAGCTAGCACAGATACGCAGTATTTT
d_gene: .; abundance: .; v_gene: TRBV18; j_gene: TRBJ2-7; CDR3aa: CASSPPELTKQYF; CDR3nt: TGTGCCAGCTCACCACCGGAGCTGACAAAGCAGTACTTC
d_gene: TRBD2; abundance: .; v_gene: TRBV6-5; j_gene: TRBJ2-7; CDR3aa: CASSYFSGTVSYEQYF; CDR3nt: TGTGCCAGCAGTTACTTTAGCGGGACGGTCTCCTACGAGCAGTACTTC
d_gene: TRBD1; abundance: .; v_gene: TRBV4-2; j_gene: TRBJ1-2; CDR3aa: CASSQSTGGGYTF; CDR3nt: TGTGCCAGCAGCCAATCTACAGGGGGTGGCTACACCTTC
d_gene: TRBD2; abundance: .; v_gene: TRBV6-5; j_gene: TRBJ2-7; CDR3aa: CASSATSGWLYEQYF; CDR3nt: TGTGCCAGCAGTGCAACTAGCGGGTGGTTATACGAGCAGTACTTC
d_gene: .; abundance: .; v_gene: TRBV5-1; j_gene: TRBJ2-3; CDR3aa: CASSSRQSTDTQYF; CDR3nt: TGCGCCAGCAGCTCAAGACAGAGCACAGATACGCAGTATTTT
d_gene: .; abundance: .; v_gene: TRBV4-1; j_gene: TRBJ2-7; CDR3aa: CASSLSWGAQYF; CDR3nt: TGCGCCAGCAGCCTCTCTTGGGGAGCGCAGTACTTC
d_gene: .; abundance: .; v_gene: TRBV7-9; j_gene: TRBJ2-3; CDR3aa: CASSLVWVEVTQYF; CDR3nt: TGTGCCAGCAGCTTAGTATGGGTAGAGGTTACGCAGTATTTT
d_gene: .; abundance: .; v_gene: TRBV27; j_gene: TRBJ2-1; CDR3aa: CASSIISGYNEQFF; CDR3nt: TGTGCCAGCAGTATAATTAGCGGTTACAATGAGCAGTTCTTC
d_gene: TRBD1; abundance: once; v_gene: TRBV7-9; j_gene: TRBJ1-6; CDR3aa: CASSLGDRVGNSPLHF; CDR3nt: TGTGCCAGCAGCTTAGGGGACAGGGTCGGGAATTCACCCCTCCACTTT
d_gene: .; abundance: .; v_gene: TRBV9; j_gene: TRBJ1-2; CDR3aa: CASSVDPRGSGYTF; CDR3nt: TGTGCCAGCAGCGTAGACCCACGAGGTTCTGGCTACACCTTC
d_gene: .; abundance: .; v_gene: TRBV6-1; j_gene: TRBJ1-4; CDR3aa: CASNRGREGIEKLFF; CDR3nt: TGTGCCAGCAACCGAGGCAGGGAGGGAATTGAAAAACTGTTTTTT
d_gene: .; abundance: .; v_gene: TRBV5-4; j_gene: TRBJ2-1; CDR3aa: CASSPAARGGTRSDEQFF; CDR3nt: TGTGCCAGCAGCCCCGCAGCCCGCGGGGGCACTAGGTCCGATGAGCAGTTCTTC
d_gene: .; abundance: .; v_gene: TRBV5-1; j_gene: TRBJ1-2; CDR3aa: CASREVNYGYTF; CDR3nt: TGCGCCAGCAGAGAGGTTAACTATGGCTACACCTTC
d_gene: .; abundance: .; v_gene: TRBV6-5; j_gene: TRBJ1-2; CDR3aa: CASRPSTRRNGYTF; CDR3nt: TGTGCCAGCAGACCCTCGACCCGACGGAATGGCTACACCTTC
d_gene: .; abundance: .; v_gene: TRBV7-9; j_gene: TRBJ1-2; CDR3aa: CASGIIGLNYGYTF; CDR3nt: TGTGCCAGCGGAATAATTGGACTAAACTATGGCTACACCTTC
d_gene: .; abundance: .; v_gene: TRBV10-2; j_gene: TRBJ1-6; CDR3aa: CASSLDRKPLHF; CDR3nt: TGCGCCAGCAGTTTGGACAGAAAACCCCTCCACTTT
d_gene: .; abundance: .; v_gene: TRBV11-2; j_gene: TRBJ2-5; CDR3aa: CASSLDQAVQETQYF; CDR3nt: TGTGCCAGCAGCTTAGATCAGGCCGTCCAAGAGACCCAGTACTTC
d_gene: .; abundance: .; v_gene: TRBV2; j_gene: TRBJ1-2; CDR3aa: CASSGQAPSTF; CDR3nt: TGTGCCAGCAGTGGTCAGGCCCCTAGCACCTTC
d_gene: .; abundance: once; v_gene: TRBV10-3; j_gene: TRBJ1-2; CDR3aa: CAISRTGTESNYGYTF; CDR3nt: TGTGCCATCAGTCGAACCGGGACGGAATCCAACTATGGCTACACCTTC
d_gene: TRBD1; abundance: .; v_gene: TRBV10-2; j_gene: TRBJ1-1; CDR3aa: CATLRTGTGNTEAFF; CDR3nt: TGCGCCACCCTGAGGACAGGGACGGGGAACACTGAAGCTTTCTTT
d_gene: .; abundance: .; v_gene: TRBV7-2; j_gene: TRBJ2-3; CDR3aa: CASKNRGGETDTQYF; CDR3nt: TGTGCCAGCAAAAACAGGGGAGGGGAGACAGATACGCAGTATTTT
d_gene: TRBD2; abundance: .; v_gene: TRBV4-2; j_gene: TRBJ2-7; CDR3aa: CASSQDRARGGLGEQYF; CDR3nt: TGTGCCAGCAGCCAAGATAGGGCGCGGGGGGGCCTGGGAGAGCAGTACTTC
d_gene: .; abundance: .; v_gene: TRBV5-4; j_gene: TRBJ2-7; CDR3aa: CASSLVGNSYEQYF; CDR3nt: TGTGCCAGCAGCTTGGTTGGGAACTCCTACGAGCAGTACTTC
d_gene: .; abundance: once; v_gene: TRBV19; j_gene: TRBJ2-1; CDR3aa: CASSIGGNNEQFF; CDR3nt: TGTGCCAGTAGTATAGGGGGAAACAATGAGCAGTTCTTC